This TCR beta chain was sequenced during a study of blood T cell repertoires in COVID-19. Study details: Both acute and convalescent COVID-19 samples were obtained from the United States, Italy and Spain.

Methods used by the authors: Amplification of reference gene primers was used by the study to estimate nucleated cell counts. Sequenced by immunoSEQ multiplex PCR; TCRdb stores in-frame clones only, minus some. The V and J calls and clone size were taken over from that table, and D and trimming were inferred from the DNA. Here the sample spans over 60,000 clones, about 81% being singletons. The V gene's germline CDR1 is SGHRS and CDR2 YFSETQ. With 0 bases clipped from V and 8 bases from J, the junction kept 4 bases outside the gene matches. The CDR3 length is 15 residues. This clonotype was sampled from a human donor in a cohort sampled during active COVID-19. Material for sequencing was peripheral blood. The genes are TRBV5-1 and TRBJ2-1; 11 bases are shared with TRBD2. The CDR3 is CASSLGTSGRDEQFF. Written as DNA, the CDR3 is TGCGCCAGCAGCTTGGGAACTAGCGGGAGAGATGAGCAGTTCTTC.